Listed below are T cell receptor beta chains from one sample, sequenced in a study of T cell repertoires in cytomegalovirus infection. TCRdb recomputed calls from the reads with MiXCR, one row per CDR3 protein. The table has under 150,000 distinct CDR3 sequences, roughly 9% seen once. The sequenced sample consisted of PBMCs. The receptors derive from a human donor in good health (CMV status not recorded). Some clones in this sample may be carry-over from other donors' samples. Each CDR3 is given with its conserved first and last residue. Each record gives: J gene, clone size, V gene, D gene, CDR3 DNA, CDR3 protein. The D gene is left open where the match is weak. For some rows the clone size is stated as once, few or many, or as a class when expanded; others skip it.

TRBJ1-2	many	TRBV19	TRBD1	TGTGCCAGTAGCTACGGGACAGAACTTTATGGCTACACCTTC	CASSYGTELYGYTF
TRBJ2-5	-	TRBV11-2	-	TGTGCCAGCACAAAAAACCGGATGCAAGAGACCCAGTACTTC	CASTKNRMQETQYF
TRBJ2-4	many	TRBV3-1	TRBD1	TGTGCCAGCAGCCAAGTGAGACAGGGGGACATTCAGTACTTC	CASSQVRQGDIQYF
TRBJ2-3	many	TRBV28	-	TGTGCCAGCAGTTACCCTAGGTGGGGGGGCGGGGATACGCAGTATTTT	CASSYPRWGGGDTQYF
TRBJ2-7	many	TRBV28	-	TGTGCCAGCAGTTTCCGGGGACCGGCGAAATACGAGCAGTACTTC	CASSFRGPAKYEQYF
TRBJ1-4	many	TRBV20-1	-	TGCAGCGTTGAGGGGGGCGAAAAACTGTTTTTT	CSVEGGEKLFF
TRBJ2-7	many	TRBV6-1	TRBD2	TGTGCCAGCAGTGAACGGGAGGAGAAGACTACGTTC	CASSEREEKTTF
TRBJ1-6	many	TRBV7-2	-	TGTGCCAGCAGCTTAGGTGAGGGGAAATATTCACCCCTCCACTTT	CASSLGEGKYSPLHF
TRBJ2-1	many	TRBV7-6	-	TGTGCCAGCAGCCTGCAAGGGGGAACCTCCTACAATGAGCAGTTCTTC	CASSLQGGTSYNEQFF
TRBJ2-3	few	TRBV28	TRBD2	TGTGCCAGCAGTTTATGGACTAGCGGACGCACAGATACGCAGTATTTT	CASSLWTSGRTDTQYF
TRBJ2-7	few	TRBV15	-	TGTGCCACCAGCAGCGGGGTGGCCTGGGACGAGCAGTACTTC	CATSSGVAWDEQYF
TRBJ2-3	-	TRBV9	TRBD2	TGTGCCAGCGGTATCCCCGGCGGGGGGGCAGTAGATACGCAGTATTTT	CASGIPGGGAVDTQYF
TRBJ2-7	many	TRBV7-2	TRBD2	TGTGCCAGCAGCTTACAGACCGGGGGGTACGAGCAGTACTTC	CASSLQTGGYEQYF
TRBJ2-2	-	TRBV20-1	TRBD2	TGCAGTGCTAGCGGGGGGGCCGCCGGGGAGCTGTTTTTT	CSASGGAAGELFF
TRBJ1-3	many	TRBV28	-	TGTGCCAGCTTACCCCCTCTAGCAAGACCCACCATATATTTT	CASLPPLARPTIYF
TRBJ2-2	many	TRBV6-2/TRBV6-3	TRBD1	TGTGCCAGCAGCTCCGGGACAGGGGGCACCGGGGAGCTGTTTTTT	CASSSGTGGTGELFF
TRBJ1-2	-	TRBV28	-	TGTGCCAGCATCGGGGGGACCTTCTATGGCTACACCTTC	CASIGGTFYGYTF
TRBJ2-1	many	TRBV28	TRBD1	TGTGCCAGCAGTTTGGGGGGCAGGGGGCGTGGAGAGCAGTTCTTC	CASSLGGRGRGEQFF
TRBJ2-7	-	TRBV5-1	-	TGCGCCAGCAGCAATGCGGGAACCTACGAGCAGTACTTC	CASSNAGTYEQYF
TRBJ1-2	many	TRBV7-8	-	TGTGCCAGCAGCGGTAGCGGGGTCTATGGCTACACCTTC	CASSGSGVYGYTF
TRBJ2-1	-	TRBV10-3	-	TGTGCCATCAGTGAGTCTAGGACACCAAACTATGAGCAGTTCTTC	CAISESRTPNYEQFF
TRBJ1-1	many	TRBV11-1	-	TGTGCCAGCAGCTCCCTGGGCGTCGGGGCCACTGAAGCTTTCTTT	CASSSLGVGATEAFF
TRBJ1-2	many	TRBV25-1	TRBD1	TGTGCCAGCAGACCGACAGGGAACTATGGCTACACCTTC	CASRPTGNYGYTF
TRBJ1-1	many	TRBV28	-	TGTGCCGGACGGGACTACATGAACACTGAAGCTTTCTTT	CAGRDYMNTEAFF
TRBJ1-6	-	TRBV15	-	TGTGCCACCTCGACCGGGTGGAGCAGGGATAATTCACCCCTCCACTTT	CATSTGWSRDNSPLHF
TRBJ1-5	few	TRBV29-1	-	TGCAGCGTTGGTGGACAGAACAATCAGCCCCAGCATTTT	CSVGGQNNQPQHF
TRBJ2-6	many	TRBV28	-	TGTGCCAGCGAGGGGATCTCTGGGGCCAACGTCCTGACTTTC	CASEGISGANVLTF
TRBJ2-7	many	TRBV6-5	TRBD1	TGTGCCAGCAGTAGGAGCCGGGACAGTTCCACCTACGAGCAGTACTTC	CASSRSRDSSTYEQYF
TRBJ2-3	-	TRBV3-1	TRBD1	TGTGCCAGCAGCCAAGATTTTACGACAGGGGCGTCAGATACGCAGTGTTTT	CASSQDFTTGASDTQCF
TRBJ2-1	-	TRBV3-1	TRBD2	TGTGCCAGCAGCCAAGATCTGACTAGCGGGGGTAATGAGCAGTTCTTC	CASSQDLTSGGNEQFF
TRBJ1-2	many	TRBV10-2	TRBD1	TGCGCCAGCAGGGGGGACAGGGGGTTCGACTATGGCTACACCTTC	CASRGDRGFDYGYTF
TRBJ1-1	many	TRBV15	TRBD1	TGTGCCACCAGCAGAGAGCCAGGGGGCGGCACTGAAGCTTTCTTT	CATSREPGGGTEAFF
TRBJ1-1	many	TRBV7-3	-	TGTGCCAGCAGACAGGGAGTATACACTGAAGCTTTCTTT	CASRQGVYTEAFF
TRBJ1-1	many	TRBV25-1	-	TGTGCCAGCAGTGTAGGGACCAACACTGAAGCTTTCTTT	CASSVGTNTEAFF
TRBJ2-3	-	TRBV5-1	TRBD2	TGCGCCAGCAGCTGGAAGCGGGGGAGCACAGATACGCAGTATTTT	CASSWKRGSTDTQYF
TRBJ1-1	-	TRBV2	-	TGTGCCAGCGGCTTGGGGGATGGCACTGAAGCTTTCTTT	CASGLGDGTEAFF
TRBJ2-1	-	TRBV25-1	-	TGTGCCAGCAGTTTTGTTTTCGATGAGCAGTTCTTC	CASSFVFDEQFF
TRBJ1-4	many	TRBV7-2	TRBD1	TGTGCCAGCAGCTACACAGGGGGCGGTGAAAAACTGTTTTTT	CASSYTGGGEKLFF
TRBJ2-7	-	TRBV20-1	-	TGCAGTGCTCTCAAAGGGGAGGTTTGGTCCTACGAGCAGTACTTC	CSALKGEVWSYEQYF
TRBJ1-5	many	TRBV28	-	TGTGCCACCCGACCGAGCAATCAGCCCCAGCATTTT	CATRPSNQPQHF
TRBJ2-3	many	TRBV19	TRBD1	TGTGCCAGTCGCCGGACAGGGCTGGGGGATGCAGATACGCAGTATTTT	CASRRTGLGDADTQYF
TRBJ1-6	many	TRBV12-3/TRBV12-4	-	TGTGCCAGCAGTTTATGGGATGGGAGGAATTCACCCCTCCACTTT	CASSLWDGRNSPLHF
TRBJ1-5	many	TRBV28	-	TGTGCCAGCAGTTTAAGTGGTGCGGGCCAGCCCCAGCATTTT	CASSLSGAGQPQHF
TRBJ1-1	-	TRBV28	-	TGTGCCAGCAGTCTGCCGCAGACTGAAGCTTTCTTT	CASSLPQTEAFF
TRBJ2-1	many	TRBV15	TRBD2	TGTGCCACCAGCAGAGATGGAGCGGGGGCCCGACATGAGCAGTTCTTC	CATSRDGAGARHEQFF
TRBJ1-1	few	TRBV28	-	TGTGCCAGCAGCCCCATGACTGCCACCCACACTGAAGCTTTCTTT	CASSPMTATHTEAFF
TRBJ2-7	many	TRBV2	-	TGTGCCAGCAGTGGGGAGGCAGTTCTCGCCTACGAGCAGTACTTC	CASSGEAVLAYEQYF
TRBJ1-1	few	TRBV12-3/TRBV12-4	-	TGTGCCAGCGAACCCCCGCCCATGAACACTGAAGCTTTCTTT	CASEPPPMNTEAFF
TRBJ1-1	-	TRBV2	-	TGTGCCAGCAGCCCCAGGCCGGCGGGGGTTAACACTGAAGCTTTCTTT	CASSPRPAGVNTEAFF
TRBJ1-3	-	TRBV29-1	-	TGCAGCGTTGGTGGAGGGGCCGGAAACACCATATATTTT	CSVGGGAGNTIYF
TRBJ2-3	-	TRBV20-1	-	TGCAGTGCTAGAGATGGGGGGCTCGGCACAGATACGCAGTATTTT	CSARDGGLGTDTQYF
TRBJ2-1	few	TRBV6-2/TRBV6-3	-	TGTGCCAGCAGAGACTACAATGAGCAGTTCTTC	CASRDYNEQFF
TRBJ2-2	many	TRBV28	-	TGTGCCAGCAGTCTCCCCATCTACACCGGGGAGCTGTTTTTT	CASSLPIYTGELFF
TRBJ2-7	many	TRBV28	-	TGTGCCAGCAGTTTATTATTGGGTTTAAGCCCCTACGAGCAGTACTTC	CASSLLLGLSPYEQYF
TRBJ1-1	-	TRBV20-1	-	TGCAGTGCTAGAGCCGGACAGTCCCTCACTGAAGCTTTCTTT	CSARAGQSLTEAFF
TRBJ1-6	many	TRBV19	-	TGTGCCAGTAGTATACCCGGCGATTCACCCCTCCACTTT	CASSIPGDSPLHF
TRBJ1-4	-	TRBV20-1	TRBD1	TGCAGTGCCCCTGGACAGGGCCAATATGAAAAACTGTTTTTT	CSAPGQGQYEKLFF
TRBJ1-1	many	TRBV7-3	-	TGTGCCAGCAGCATGACAGCCATCACTGAAGCTTTCTTT	CASSMTAITEAFF
TRBJ2-1	many	TRBV20-1	-	TGCAGTGACTCGGGGCAGATCCACTACAATGAGCAGTTCTTC	CSDSGQIHYNEQFF
TRBJ2-5	many	TRBV7-2	-	TGTGCCAGCAGCCCCCCTGGGCAAGAGACCCAGTACTTC	CASSPPGQETQYF